This T cell receptor beta chain was documented in a study of T cells in Graves' hyperthyroidism and ophthalmopathy. This clonotype was detected ten times or more. The trim removed 5 bases at V and 4 bases at J, leaving 8 bases unmatched. This CDR3 has 16 residues. The germline CDR1 and CDR2 sequences are SEHNR and FQNEAQ (reference sequence). There were TCR beta CDR3 regions amplified from RNA transcripts. Primed by the HTBI set, a first-round RT-PCR was run on the TCR CDR3. TCRdb redid the calling of the multiplex PCR reads with MiXCR, one entry per CDR3 protein. Counted here are 360,000 or so distinct CDR3 sequences, 12% to 15% occurring once; the ten biggest clones make up roughly a fifth. PBMCs were obtained from over 8.5 ml fresh peripheral blood.

This clonotype was obtained from a woman aged 55-70 years with Graves' ophthalmopathy. V usage is TRBV7-9 and J usage is TRBJ2-6, with 7 bases aligning to TRBD1. Specimen: blood. CDR3 region: CASSDTQGSGANVLTF. CDR3 nucleotides: TGTGCCAGCAGCGACACACAGGGGTCCGGGGCCAACGTCCTGACTTTC.